This TCR beta chain was profiled in a study of T cell responses to AZD1222 COVID-19 vaccine. Points from the study as a whole: Only five to seven AZD1222 recipients tested seropositive at baseline.

Libraries were prepared by immunoSEQ multiplex PCR; TCRdb keeps only in-frame clonotypes and omits some of them. In the table there are 100,000 to 150,000 clones, around 84% of which are singletons. Between the trimmed V and J ends, which lost 6 bases and 8 bases, there was a span of 13 bases. This CDR3 is 13 amino acids long. On this clone itself: Its antigen is unidentified.

This TCR was sampled from an adult in good health. This sequence joins TRBV12-3 or TRBV12-4 and TRBJ1-4; unclear D gene. The source was peripheral blood, collected on day 0 of AZD1222 vaccination. In nucleotides, the CDR3 is TGTGCCAGCAGCTCGGGAGGAAGAGAAAAACTGTTTTTT. Residues: CASSSGGREKLFF.